The sequence of this T cell receptor (beta chain) was determined in a study of T cell repertoires in cytomegalovirus infection. Overall study: Through public TCR beta signatures, both CMV infection and matching HLA type were indicated.

Per germline, CDR1 SEHNR and CDR2 FQNEAQ (reference sequence). Trimming stripped 4 bases from V and 6 bases from J, with 21 bases between. This CDR3 has 17 amino acids. Only a few counts were recorded for this clonotype. Its antigen is still unknown. TCRdb analysed the reads with MiXCR anew, one entry per CDR3 protein. Of approximately 550,000 distinct CDR3 sequences in the sample, 16% were seen once. Study observations and caveats: Carriage of CMV together with the relevant HLA was identifiable through cumulative public TCR beta family frequency. The response measured ex vivo was dominated by TCR beta clonotypes (HLA-C-restricted and CMV-specific).

The material sequenced was CD8+ T cells from PBMCs. The chain has TRBV7-9 and TRBJ2-2, with D maybe TRBD1 (5 bases). The clonotype comes from a human donor in good health (CMV status not recorded). Some clones in this sample may be carry-over from other donors' samples. CDR3 DNA sequence: TGTGCCAGCAGCTCGCAACCGCCCAGGGTCGGTTCCGGGGAGCTGTTTTTT. This gives the protein CASSSQPPRVGSGELFF.